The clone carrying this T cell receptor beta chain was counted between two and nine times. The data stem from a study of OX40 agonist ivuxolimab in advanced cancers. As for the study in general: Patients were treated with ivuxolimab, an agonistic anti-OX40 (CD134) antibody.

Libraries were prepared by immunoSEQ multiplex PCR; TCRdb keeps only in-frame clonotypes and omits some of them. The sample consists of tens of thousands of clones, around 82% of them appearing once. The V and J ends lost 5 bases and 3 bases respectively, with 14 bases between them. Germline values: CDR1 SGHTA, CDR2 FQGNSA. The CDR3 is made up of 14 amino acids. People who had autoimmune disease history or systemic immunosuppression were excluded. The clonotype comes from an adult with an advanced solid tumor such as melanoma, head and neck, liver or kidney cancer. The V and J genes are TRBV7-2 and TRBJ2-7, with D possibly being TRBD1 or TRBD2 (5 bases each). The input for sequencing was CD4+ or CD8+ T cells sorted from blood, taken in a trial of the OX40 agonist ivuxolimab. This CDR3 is CASSRTGRNYEQYF. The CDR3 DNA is TGTGCCAGCAGCCGAACGGGACGCAACTACGAGCAGTACTTC.